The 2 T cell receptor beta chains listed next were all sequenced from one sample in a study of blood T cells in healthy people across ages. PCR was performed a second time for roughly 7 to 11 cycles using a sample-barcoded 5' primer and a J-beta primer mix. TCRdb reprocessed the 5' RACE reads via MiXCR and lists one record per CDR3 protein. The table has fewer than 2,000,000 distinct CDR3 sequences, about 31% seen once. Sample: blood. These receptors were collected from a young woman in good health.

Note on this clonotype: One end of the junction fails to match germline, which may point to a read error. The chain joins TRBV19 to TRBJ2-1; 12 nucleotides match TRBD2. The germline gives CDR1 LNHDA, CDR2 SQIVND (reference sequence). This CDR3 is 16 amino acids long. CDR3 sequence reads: CASRSSGGAGYSEQFF. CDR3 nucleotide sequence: TGTGCCAGTAGATCTAGCGGGGGGGCCGGCTACAGTGAGCAGTTCTTC.

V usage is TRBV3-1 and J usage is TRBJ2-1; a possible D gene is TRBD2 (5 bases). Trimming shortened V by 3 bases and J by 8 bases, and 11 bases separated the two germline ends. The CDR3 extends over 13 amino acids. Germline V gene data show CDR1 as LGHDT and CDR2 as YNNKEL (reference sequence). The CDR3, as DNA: TGTGCCAGCAGCCAGTCGAGGGTTGATGAGCAGTTCTTC. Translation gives CASSQSRVDEQFF.